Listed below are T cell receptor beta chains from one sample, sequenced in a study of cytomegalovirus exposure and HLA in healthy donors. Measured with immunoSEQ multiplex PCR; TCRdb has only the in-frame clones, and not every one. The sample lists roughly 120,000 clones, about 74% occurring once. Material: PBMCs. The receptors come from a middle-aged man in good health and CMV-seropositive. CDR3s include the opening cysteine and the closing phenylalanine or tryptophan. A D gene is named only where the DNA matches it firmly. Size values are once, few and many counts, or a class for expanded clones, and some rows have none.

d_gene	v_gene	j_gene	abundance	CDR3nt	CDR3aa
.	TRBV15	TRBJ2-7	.	TGTGCCACCAGCAGAGATAACGTAGGGGCCGGCGAGCAGTACTTC	CATSRDNVGAGEQYF
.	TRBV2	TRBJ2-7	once	TGTGTCAGCAGGGACCCGGGACTCGTTATCTCCTACGAGCAGTACTTC	CVSRDPGLVISYEQYF
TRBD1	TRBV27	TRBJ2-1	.	TGTGCCAGCAGTCCTCGGACAGGGGGCGCCCCGGATGAGCAGTTCTTC	CASSPRTGGAPDEQFF
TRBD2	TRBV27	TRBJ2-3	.	TGTGCCAGCAGTTTCACAACTAGCGGGAGTGATACAGATACGCAGTATTTT	CASSFTTSGSDTDTQYF
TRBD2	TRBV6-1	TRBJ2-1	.	TGTGCCAGCAGTGAACCGACTAGCGGGTACAATGAGCAGTTCTTC	CASSEPTSGYNEQFF
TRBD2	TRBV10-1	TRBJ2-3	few	TGCGCCAGCACGCGGGGGGCCACAGATACGCAGTATTTT	CASTRGATDTQYF
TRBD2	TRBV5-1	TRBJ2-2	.	TGCGCCAGCAGCTTGATTGGCGGGAGGGTCGCCGGGGAGCTGTTTTTT	CASSLIGGRVAGELFF
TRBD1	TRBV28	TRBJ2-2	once	TGTGCCAGCAGAACAGGGGTTATAGGGGAGCTGTTTTTT	CASRTGVIGELFF
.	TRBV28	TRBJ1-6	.	TGTGCCAGCAGTCCCCGACAGTTCTCCTATAATTCACCCCTCCACTTT	CASSPRQFSYNSPLHF
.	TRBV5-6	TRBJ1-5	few	TGTGCCAGCAGCTCGGGACAAGCCTTTCAGCCCCAGCATTTT	CASSSGQAFQPQHF
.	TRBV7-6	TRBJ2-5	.	TGTGCCAGCAGCTTAGAGGAGGGATCGGAGACCCAGTACTTC	CASSLEEGSETQYF
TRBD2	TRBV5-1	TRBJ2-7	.	TGCGCCAGCAGCTCCGGGACTAGCGGGAGAGGGGAGCAGTACTTC	CASSSGTSGRGEQYF
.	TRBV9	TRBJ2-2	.	TGTGCCAGCAGCCGAACGGGGAACACCGGGGAGCTGTTTTTT	CASSRTGNTGELFF
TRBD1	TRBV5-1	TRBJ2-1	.	TGCGCCAGCAGCCTACCAAAGACAGGGACGTACTACAATGAGCAGTTCTTC	CASSLPKTGTYYNEQFF
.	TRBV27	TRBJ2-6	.	TGTGCCAGCAGTTTAAGGAGCGGGTCTGGGGCCAACGTCCTGACTTTC	CASSLRSGSGANVLTF
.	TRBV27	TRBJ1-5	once	TGTGCCAGCAGTGCAGGGGAGGGGGATCCGAGCAATCAGCCCCAGCATTTT	CASSAGEGDPSNQPQHF
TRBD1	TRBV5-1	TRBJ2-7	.	TGCGCCAGCAGCTCCTCCGGGACAGGGATCGACGAGCAGTACTTC	CASSSSGTGIDEQYF
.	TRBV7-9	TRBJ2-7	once	TGTGCCAGCAGCTTTTTACAGGGCTACGAGCAGTACTTC	CASSFLQGYEQYF
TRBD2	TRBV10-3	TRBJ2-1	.	TGTGCCATCGGTGGAGGACTAGCGGGGACTTACAATGAGCAGTTCTTC	CAIGGGLAGTYNEQFF
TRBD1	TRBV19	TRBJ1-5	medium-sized	TGTGCCAGTAGTACCTCCGGGACAGGGAGTCAGCCCCAGCATTTT	CASSTSGTGSQPQHF
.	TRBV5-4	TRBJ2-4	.	TGTGCCAGCAGCTTCGCGAGGGGGACCAAAAACATTCAGTACTTC	CASSFARGTKNIQYF
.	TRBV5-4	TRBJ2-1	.	TGTGCCAGCAGCTCGGCGATCCAAGGGGCTTACAATGAGCAGTTCTTC	CASSSAIQGAYNEQFF
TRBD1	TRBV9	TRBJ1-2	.	TGTGCCAGCAGCGTAGTAGGACAGGGGGCAAGCTACACCTTC	CASSVVGQGASYTF
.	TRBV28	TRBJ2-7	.	TGTGGCTCAGGGGCCCTCTACGAGCAGTACTTC	CGSGALYEQYF
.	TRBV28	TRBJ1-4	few	TGTGCCAGCAGTTTGGCCACAACTAATGAAAAACTGTTTTTT	CASSLATTNEKLFF
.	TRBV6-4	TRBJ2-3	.	TGTGCCAGCAGTGTGGGGGCGCGGGCAGATACGCAGTATTTT	CASSVGARADTQYF
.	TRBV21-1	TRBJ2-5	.	TGTGCCAGCAGCCATGTAACACGCGGGGCCGTAGAGACCCAGTACTTC	CASSHVTRGAVETQYF